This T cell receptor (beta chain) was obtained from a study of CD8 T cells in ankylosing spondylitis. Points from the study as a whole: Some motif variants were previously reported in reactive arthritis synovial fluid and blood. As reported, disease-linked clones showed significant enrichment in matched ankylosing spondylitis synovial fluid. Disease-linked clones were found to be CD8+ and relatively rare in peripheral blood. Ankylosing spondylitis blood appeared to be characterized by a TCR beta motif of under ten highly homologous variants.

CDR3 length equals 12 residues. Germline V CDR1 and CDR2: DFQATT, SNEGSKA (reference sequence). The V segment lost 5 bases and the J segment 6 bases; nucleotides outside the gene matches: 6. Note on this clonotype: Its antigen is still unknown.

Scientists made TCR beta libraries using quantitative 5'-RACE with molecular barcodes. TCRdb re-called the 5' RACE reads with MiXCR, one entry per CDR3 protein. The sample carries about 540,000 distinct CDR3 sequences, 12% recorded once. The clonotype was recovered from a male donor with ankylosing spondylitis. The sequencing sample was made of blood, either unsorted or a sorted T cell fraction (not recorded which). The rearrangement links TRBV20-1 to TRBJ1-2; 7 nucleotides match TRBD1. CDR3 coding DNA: TGCAGTGCTGGAGGGACAGTCGATGGCTACACCTTC. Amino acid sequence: CSAGGTVDGYTF.